The present entry profiles one T cell receptor beta chain with its context. Antigen: not known. Germline V gene data show CDR1 as MNHGY and CDR2 as SVAAGI. The V gene lost 4 bases and the J gene lost 16 bases, with 23 bases spanning the gap. The CDR3 contains 15 residues. The data were taken from a study of prognosis after radiotherapy for stage I lung cancer. At the level of the study: The study enrolled patients with stage I non-small cell lung cancer between early 2018 and early 2019. The non-small cell lung cancer patients were all regarded as unsuitable for surgery on medical grounds.

Two-round multiplex PCR on genomic DNA was the method by which TCR beta CDR3 was amplified. Primers (each specific to one TRBV or TRBJ gene) were used in first-round PCR. Each CDR3 protein gets one entry after TCRdb re-called the multiplex PCR reads with MiXCR. This sample carries about 21,000 distinct CDR3 sequences, roughly 44% of them seen once, and the ten largest clones take roughly 30%. Notes on the study in general: The authors did not determine whether the expanded TCR clones were tumor-specific. Lower post-radiation Shannon entropy was seen in patients who went on to develop distant metastases.

Specimen: PBMCs, collected before or after stereotactic body radiation therapy (not recorded which). The genes are TRBV6-9 and TRBJ1-6, with D tentatively TRBD1 (5 bases). This clonotype was sampled from a donor aged 50 or older with non-small cell lung cancer. CDR3 DNA sequence: TGTGCCAGCAGTTTCGGTCGGGGGGTTACTGGGGAGCTCCACTTT. This gives the protein CASSFGRGVTGELHF.